Listed here are 18 T cell receptor beta chains from one sample, sequenced in a study of blood T cells in healthy people across ages. The second PCR ran about 6 to 12 cycles with a sample-barcoded 5' primer and J-beta primers. One entry per CDR3 protein, called by TCRdb with MiXCR from the 5' RACE reads. The table shows roughly 730,000 distinct CDR3 sequences, with around 50% occurring only once. The sample comprised blood. Receptors were obtained from a man aged 35 to 55 in good health.

The chain recombines TRBV10-2 with TRBJ1-2, with TRBD1 as a possible D gene (6 bases). Germline CDR1 and CDR2: WSHSY and SAAADI. This CDR3 contains 14 residues. V was shortened by 1 base and J by 6 bases, with 12 bases between the two germline ends. CDR3 loop: CASSELGAMDGYTF. DNA of the CDR3: TGCGCCAGCAGTGAGTTGGGGGCGATGGATGGCTACACCTTC.

This chain links TRBV6-5 with TRBJ2-1; 9 bases line up with TRBD1. V was clipped by 6 bases and J by 6 bases; unmatched bases: 9. The germline gives CDR1 MNHEY, CDR2 SVGAGI. This CDR3 region has 15 residues. The CDR3, as DNA: TGTGCCAGCAGCCGGGATGGGGGACAGGGCAATGAGCAGTTCTTC. Its protein is CASSRDGGQGNEQFF.

V usage is TRBV6-5 and J usage is TRBJ1-1; the D is unclear. Germline V gives CDR1 MNHEY, CDR2 SVGAGI. The CDR3 totals 12 residues. Trimming pared 2 bases from V and 8 bases from J, leaving 9 bases between. The chain's CDR3 is CASSYVGREAFF. CDR3 in DNA: TGTGCCAGCAGTTACGTAGGCAGGGAAGCTTTCTTT.

Written as DNA, the CDR3 is TGTGCCAGCTCCAACCGGGACACCTCCTACGAGCAGTACTTC. It specifies CASSNRDTSYEQYF. V usage is TRBV18 and J usage is TRBJ2-7, with D perhaps matching TRBD1 (6 bases). CDR3 length: 14 residues. In germline, CDR1 is KGHSH, CDR2 LQKENI. V was trimmed by 6 bases and J by 0 bases, leaving 12 bases between them. The entire variable domain, with the rest obtained from reference TRBV18 and TRBJ2-7, is as follows: NAGVMQNPRHLVRRRGQEARLRCSPMKGHSHVYWYRQLPEEGLKFMVYLQKENIIDESGMPKERFSAEFPKEGPSILRIQQVVRGDSAAYFCASSNRDTSYEQYFGPGTRLTVT.

This clonotype has only a few counts. This chain joins TRBV4-1 and TRBJ2-3, with 7 positions matching TRBD1. The trim removed 0 bases at V and 0 bases at J, leaving 9 bases unmatched. Germline CDR1 reads MGHRA; CDR2 reads YSYEKL. This CDR3 is built from 18 residues. CDR3 amino acids: CASSQEAPGGRSTDTQYF. In DNA form, the CDR3 reads TGCGCCAGCAGCCAAGAGGCCCCAGGGGGTCGTAGCACAGATACGCAGTATTTT.

This rearrangement joins TRBV4-3 to TRBJ1-4; TRBD1 matches at 7 bases. This CDR3 region has 15 residues. Germline CDR1 reads LGHNA; CDR2 reads YSLEER. V shed 4 bases, J shed 3 bases, and the junction held 5 bases outside the gene matches. This CDR3 is CASSLPGQSNEKLFF. The CDR3 bases are TGCGCCAGCAGCCTACCGGGACAGTCTAATGAAAAACTGTTTTTT.

This clonotype was found a few times. The chain carries TRBV5-4 and TRBJ2-1, with unresolved D. Germline V gives CDR1 SGHNT, CDR2 YYREEE (reference sequence). Trimming stripped 3 bases from V and 8 bases from J, with 9 bases between. CDR3 length equals 12 residues. For the CDR3, the DNA is TGTGCCAGCAGCTCGGAGCTGGATGAGCAGTTCTTC. Translating it yields CASSSELDEQFF.

This clonotype has just a few counts. This chain links TRBV6-1 with TRBJ2-7, with D perhaps assigned TRBD1 or TRBD2 (5 bases each). The CDR3 totals 14 residues. Germline assignment: CDR1 MNHNS and CDR2 SASEGT. V lost 10 bases, J lost 7 bases, and 23 bases lay in between. The CDR3 protein is CATRGLVSGGEQYF. In nucleotides, the CDR3 is TGTGCCACCCGGGGCTTGGTTTCAGGCGGAGAGCAGTACTTC.

The J gene is TRBJ2-7, the V gene TRBV7-2; D is tentatively TRBD1 or TRBD2 (6 bases each). This CDR3 is built from 15 residues. V lost 1 base and J lost 7, with 17 bases in between. The germline V gene has CDR1 SGHTA and CDR2 FQGNSA. This CDR3 reads CASSLGGGGQREQYF. CDR3 coding DNA: TGTGCCAGCAGCTTAGGCGGAGGGGGACAACGGGAGCAGTACTTC. Full variable domain (remainder filled in from reference TRBV7-2 and TRBJ2-7): GAGVSQSPSNKVTEKGKDVELRCDPISGHTALYWYRQSLGQGLEFLIYFQGNSAPDKSGLPSDRFSAERTGGSVSTLTIQRTQQEDSAVYLCASSLGGGGQREQYFGPGTRLTVT.

The V gene is TRBV27, the J gene TRBJ2-3, with TRBD2 matching 8 bases. The CDR3 is 17 residues long. Germline values: CDR1 MNHEY, CDR2 SMNVEV (reference sequence). The trim removed 6 bases at V and 0 bases at J, leaving 11 bases unmatched. The CDR3 loop reads CASRRKTSASSTDTQYF. The CDR3 DNA reads TGTGCCAGCAGGAGGAAGACTAGCGCTTCTAGCACAGATACGCAGTATTTT.

This clonotype was counted only a few times. At one of its ends the junction is not consistent with the germline gene, which may arise from a read error. This sequence joins TRBV29-1 and TRBJ2-3; the match to TRBD2 covers 8 bases. The CDR3 has 11 residues. Germline V gene lookup returns CDR1 SQVTM and CDR2 ANQGSEA. In DNA, the CDR3 is TGTAGCGGGATCGGCGCAAATACGCAGTATTTT. Amino acid sequence: CSGIGANTQYF.

The chain combines TRBV24-1 with TRBJ2-7; tentative D call: TRBD2 (5 bases). This CDR3 spans 12 amino acids. Germline V lookup: CDR1 KGHDR, CDR2 SFDVKD. V lost 9 bases to trimming and J lost 3 bases, with 11 bases between them. As DNA, the CDR3 is TGTGCCACCGGCCCCCGGGACTACGAGCAGTACTTC. Translating it yields CATGPRDYEQYF.

This clonotype has more than one count but fewer than ten. The V and J genes are TRBV6-1 and TRBJ2-3, with D tentatively TRBD1 (5 bases). The CDR3 extends over 15 amino acids. The germline CDR1 and CDR2 sequences are MNHNS and SASEGT. The V end lost 0 bases, the J end lost 6 bases, and 13 bases lay between the germline ends. The CDR3 loop is CASSEAHGAPDTQYF. The DNA for the CDR3 is TGTGCCAGCAGTGAAGCGCATGGGGCCCCGGATACGCAGTATTTT.

This clonotype was found once. CDR3 bases: TGCAGTGCTAGAGTAGGGGGCTTCACAGATACGCAGTATTTT. Translating gives CSARVGGFTDTQYF. The chain is built from TRBV20-1 and TRBJ2-3, with 7 nucleotides matching TRBD1. Germline V gives CDR1 DFQATT, CDR2 SNEGSKA (reference sequence). The J segment lost 2 bases and the V segment lost 1 base, leaving 3 bases of the junction unmatched. The CDR3 sequence is 14 residues long.

V gene TRBV5-6 combines with J gene TRBJ2-7; D is tentatively TRBD1 or TRBD2 (6 bases each). CDR3 size: 15 residues. V lost 1 base, J lost 3 bases, and 14 bases lay in between. Germline V CDR1 and CDR2: SGHDT, YYEEEE. DNA for the CDR3: TGTGCCAGCAGCTTGATTGGAGGGGGTGGCTACGAGCAGTACTTC. It encodes CASSLIGGGGYEQYF.

To note about this clonotype: Compared with germline, one end of the junction differs, possibly owing to a read error. The gene calls are TRBV5-1 and TRBJ2-7; 10 bases match TRBD2. Germline V gene lookup returns CDR1 SGHRS and CDR2 YFSETQ. This CDR3 has 15 amino acids. CDR3 amino acids: CAGSWGAGGSYEQYF. DNA for the CDR3: TGCGCCGGCAGCTGGGGAGCGGGAGGGTCCTACGAGCAGTACTTC.

The chain recombines TRBV29-1 with TRBJ2-3; weak D call: TRBD2 (7 bases). The CDR3 spans 15 residues. Trimming removed 3 bases at V and 2 bases at J, with 15 bases between. The germline V gene has CDR1 SQVTM and CDR2 ANQGSEA. CDR3 residues: CSVEWGGGHTDTQYF. The CDR3 region has the DNA TGCAGCGTTGAGTGGGGGGGCGGACACACAGATACGCAGTATTTT.

The V gene is TRBV20-1, the J gene TRBJ2-1, with TRBD2 identical over 9 bases. From germline, CDR1 is DFQATT and CDR2 SNEGSKA (reference sequence). Trimming at V came to 4 bases and at J to 1 base, leaving 8 bases not matched to a gene. The CDR3 has 16 amino acids. The CDR3: CSAKQRLAVSYNEQFF. The CDR3 bases are TGCAGTGCTAAGCAAAGACTAGCGGTTTCCTACAATGAGCAGTTCTTC.